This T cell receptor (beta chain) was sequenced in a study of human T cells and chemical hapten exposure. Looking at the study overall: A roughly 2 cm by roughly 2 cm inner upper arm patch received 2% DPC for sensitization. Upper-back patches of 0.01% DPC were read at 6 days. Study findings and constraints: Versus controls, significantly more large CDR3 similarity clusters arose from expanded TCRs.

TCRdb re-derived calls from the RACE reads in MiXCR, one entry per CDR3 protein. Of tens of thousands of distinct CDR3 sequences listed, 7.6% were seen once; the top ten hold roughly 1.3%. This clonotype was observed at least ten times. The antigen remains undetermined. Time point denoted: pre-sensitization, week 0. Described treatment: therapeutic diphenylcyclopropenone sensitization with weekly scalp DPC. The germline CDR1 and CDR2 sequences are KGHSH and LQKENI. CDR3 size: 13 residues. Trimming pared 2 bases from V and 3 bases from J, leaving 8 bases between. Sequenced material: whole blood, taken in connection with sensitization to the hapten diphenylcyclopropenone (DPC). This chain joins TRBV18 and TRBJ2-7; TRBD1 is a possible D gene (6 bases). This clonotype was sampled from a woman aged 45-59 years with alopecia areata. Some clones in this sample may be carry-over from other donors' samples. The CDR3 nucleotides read TGTGCCAGCTCACCAGGGGGCGGCTACGAGCAGTACTTC. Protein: CASSPGGGYEQYF.